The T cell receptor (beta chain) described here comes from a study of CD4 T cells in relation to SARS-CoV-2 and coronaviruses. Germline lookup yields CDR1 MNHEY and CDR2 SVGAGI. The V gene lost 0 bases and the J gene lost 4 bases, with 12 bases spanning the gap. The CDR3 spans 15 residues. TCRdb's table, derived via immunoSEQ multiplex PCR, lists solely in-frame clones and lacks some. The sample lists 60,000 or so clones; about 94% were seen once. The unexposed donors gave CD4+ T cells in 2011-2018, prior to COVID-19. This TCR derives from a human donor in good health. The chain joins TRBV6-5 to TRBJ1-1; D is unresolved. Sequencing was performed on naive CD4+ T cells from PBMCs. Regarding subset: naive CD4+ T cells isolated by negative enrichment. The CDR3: CASSYSTRATTEAFF. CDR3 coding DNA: TGTGCCAGCAGTTACTCGACACGGGCGACCACTGAAGCTTTCTTT.